The T cell receptor (beta chain) under discussion was sequenced for a study of PD-L1 blockade in urothelial cancer. This clone has a handful of counts. V was trimmed by 2 bases and J by 1 base, leaving 11 bases between them. CDR1 is MNHNY and CDR2 is SVGAGI in the germline V gene (reference sequence). CDR3 length equals 15 residues. TCRdb keeps only in-frame clones here, not all; method: immunoSEQ multiplex PCR. Here the sample spans tens of thousands of clones, roughly 85% being singletons. The V and J genes are TRBV6-6 and TRBJ1-1; possibly TRBD1 for D (5 bases). This TCR came from a man between 60 and 70 years old with urothelial cancer. The sample was PBMCs, taken around atezolizumab (anti-PD-L1) treatment. DNA of the CDR3: TGTGCCAGCAGTTACGGTCAGGGCGGGAACACTGAAGCTTTCTTT. Translated, it gives CASSYGQGGNTEAFF.